A selection of T cell receptor beta chains follows, all from one sample in a study of shared clonotypes between healthy human individuals. TCRdb's table, derived via immunoSEQ multiplex PCR, lists solely in-frame clones and lacks some. Here the sample spans roughly 570,000 clones, more than 95% being singletons. Sequencing used naive CD8+ T cells sorted from blood. The receptors shown here come from a man aged 25-45 years in good health. Each CDR3 is given with its conserved first and last residue. A D gene is named only where the DNA matches it firmly. Only part of the rows carry a size: once, few, many, or a class if the clone is expanded.

J	V	size	D	DNA	CDR3
TRBJ2-7	TRBV10-2	-	-	TGCGCCAGCAGTCCGGAGAGGGACTACGAGCAGTACTTC	CASSPERDYEQYF
TRBJ2-1	TRBV6-5	-	-	TGTGCCAGCAGTTACGGAGGGGGCGCCTACAATGAGCAGTTCTTC	CASSYGGGAYNEQFF
TRBJ2-3	TRBV15	-	TRBD2	TGTGCCACCAGCCTAGGGAGGGATTCAGATACGCAGTATTTT	CATSLGRDSDTQYF
TRBJ1-4	TRBV4-3	-	-	TGCGCCAGCAGCCCACGAGCTTTGGGTCAACTGAATGAAAAACTGTTTTTT	CASSPRALGQLNEKLFF
TRBJ2-1	TRBV28	-	TRBD1	TGTGCCAGCAGCATCCGACAGGGTCCGATCAATGAGCAGTTCTTC	CASSIRQGPINEQFF
TRBJ1-1	TRBV4-3	-	-	TGCGCCAGCAGCCAAGAGGTCCCAACCGACACTGAAGCTTTCTTT	CASSQEVPTDTEAFF
TRBJ2-5	TRBV5-5	-	-	TGTGCCAGCAGCTTGCCTGAGACTGTTGGGACCCAGTACTTC	CASSLPETVGTQYF
TRBJ2-1	TRBV28	-	-	TGTGCCAGCAGTAAGGAAGACAATGAGCAGTTCTTC	CASSKEDNEQFF
TRBJ2-7	TRBV5-6	-	TRBD2	TGTGCCAGCAGCCACAGCGGGACCTCCTACGAGCAGTACTTC	CASSHSGTSYEQYF
TRBJ2-3	TRBV30	-	TRBD1	TGTGCCTGGAGTGAACAGGGGATCACAGATACGCAGTATTTT	CAWSEQGITDTQYF
TRBJ2-1	TRBV9	-	TRBD2	TGTGCCAGCAGCTCATTTGGAGCGGGAGGGAGTTACAATGAGCAGTTCTTC	CASSSFGAGGSYNEQFF
TRBJ1-1	TRBV6-1	-	-	TGTGCCAGCAGTGTTAAGGTCAGGGTGGCGAACACTGAAGCTTTCTTT	CASSVKVRVANTEAFF
TRBJ2-7	TRBV29-1	-	-	TGCAGCGTTGAAGGTCGTGACACAAGAGGTCTCTCCGAGCAGTACTTC	CSVEGRDTRGLSEQYF
TRBJ2-2	TRBV2	-	-	TGTGCCAGCAGCCCAAGGTGGACGATAAACACCGGGGAGCTGTTTTTT	CASSPRWTINTGELFF
TRBJ2-3	TRBV10-3	-	-	TGTGCCATCAGTGACCCCCTAGGGGGAAGCACAGATACGCAGTATTTT	CAISDPLGGSTDTQYF
TRBJ2-1	TRBV15	-	TRBD2	TGTGCCACCAGCAGGGGGACTAGCAGTTACAATGAGCAGTTCTTC	CATSRGTSSYNEQFF
TRBJ2-1	TRBV15	-	TRBD1	TGTGCCACCAGCCAGGGGACAGGGGGCGGGAGGGCGTATAATGAGCAGTTCTTC	CATSQGTGGGRAYNEQFF
TRBJ2-2	TRBV5-1	-	-	TGCGCCAGCAGTTTGGGAATTGGGGGCCGGGACACCGGGGAGCTGTTTTTT	CASSLGIGGRDTGELFF
TRBJ2-4	TRBV28	-	-	TGTGCCAGCAGCCCCATCTCTGGAAAAGGCAACATTCAGTACTTC	CASSPISGKGNIQYF
TRBJ2-3	TRBV27	-	TRBD2	TGTGCCAGCAGTCCTACGGCGGGAGGAGATACGCAGTATTTT	CASSPTAGGDTQYF
TRBJ2-4	TRBV5-1	-	TRBD1	TGCGCCAGCAGCTTTCTACAGGGGCCTCAGTACTTC	CASSFLQGPQYF
TRBJ2-6	TRBV7-9	-	-	TGCACTTCCCGGGGATACTCTGGGGCCAACGTCCTGACTTTC	CTSRGYSGANVLTF
TRBJ2-3	TRBV10-3	-	-	TGTGCCATCAGTGAATCCGGGCGTGGGGATACGCAGTATTTT	CAISESGRGDTQYF
TRBJ2-3	TRBV7-2	-	-	TGTGCCAGCAGCCACCTGGTCACAAGCACAGATACGCAGTATTTT	CASSHLVTSTDTQYF
TRBJ2-7	TRBV7-2	-	TRBD2	TGTGCCAGCAGCTTAGGGGCGGGAGGCGGCGACGAGCAGTACTTC	CASSLGAGGGDEQYF
TRBJ1-2	TRBV9	once	-	TGTGCCAGCAGCGTAGCGATACAGGATAATGGCTACACCTTC	CASSVAIQDNGYTF
TRBJ2-7	TRBV5-1	-	TRBD1	TGCGCCAGCAAGGTCGGGACAGGGTACTACGAGCAGTACTTC	CASKVGTGYYEQYF